This record looks at one TCR beta chain sequence and its context. Its antigen has not been determined. No much larger clonotype is one base removed from it; base qualities were not supplied. Using the deep immunoSEQ assay, TCR CDR3 regions were amplified from genomic DNA by multiplex PCR. For each cell subset, the extracted genomic DNA was distributed evenly across all wells of several immunoSEQ 96-well plates, and each plate served as one replicate. Each replicate PCR for sorted subsets received approximately 220 ng genomic DNA, equal to around 32,000 T cell genomes. The purified libraries were quantified using a Qubit 3.0 fluorometer, sized with a Bioanalyzer 2100, and then quantified again using the KAPA Library Quantification kit. Every immunoSEQ 96-well plate was sequenced on a dedicated single-read 150-cycle Illumina NextSeq 550 flow cell. As for the authors' bioinformatics: Because only junctional sequences without quality scores were contained in the immunoSEQ output, filtering matching that applied to full-length reads could not be performed. Sequences were annotated with PyIR, a Python wrapper for IgBLAST v1.9, using IMGT germline references to assign V/J genes and CDR3. Reads were removed for weak V/J assignments (E-value above 1e-6), missing CDR3, stop codons, out-of-frame junctions, or ambiguous translated residues. V3J clonotypes were defined by identical inferred V gene, J gene, and CDR3 amino acid sequence. Percentage overlap between repertoires was calculated by dividing the number of shared unique clonotypes by the size of the smaller repertoire. Three approaches were used to assess repertoire richness: RTK rarefaction, the Chao1 estimator, and Recon v2.1 estimates of unobserved clonotypes. OLGA was used to compute generation probabilities for all TCRbeta clonotypes that the gDNA method yielded from a few donors. TCRdb mirrors the immuneACCESS table, restricted to in-frame sequences. Some clones are absent from its copies; in checked studies, under half trace to an unresolved V gene, and the reason for the others is unknown. V, J and clone size derive from that table, while D and trimming were established from the DNA sequence. This sample gives millions of clones in total; about 92% of them show up just once. Together, the top ten hold 0.14% of the sample.

The junction carries 15 bases between V and J, which are trimmed by 1 base and 9 bases respectively. The germline V gene yields MNHNS for CDR1 and SASEGT for CDR2. From its cysteine to its phenylalanine, the CDR3 spans 15 amino acids. Left in the record is the CDR3 DNA by itself, 45 bases read in frame from the first base. Healthy HIV-negative adults with no recently reported acute infections or vaccinations were included as donors. Every donor was a Caucasian adult residing in Nashville, Tennessee, USA. Magnetic negative selection was used to enrich CD4+ T cells, after which naive cells were positively selected on CD45RA and the negative fraction became the memory subset. After blood collection by leukapheresis, PBMCs were isolated using Ficoll-Histopaque density gradient centrifugation and then cryopreserved in the vapor phase of liquid nitrogen. Analytical flow cytometry was used to check the purity and quantity of every magnetically sorted T cell population. Each sorted fraction had its genomic DNA isolated and then quantified by UV absorbance on a Nanodrop 2000c.

This record comes from a study of shared clonotypes between healthy human individuals (dated by TCRdb to 2020 to 2022). A note on the overall study: The cohort comprised two women and three men aged 18 to 49 years. To estimate repertoire size and how much clonotype sharing occurs between individuals, the study deeply sequenced the blood TCR repertoires of 4 to 6 healthy adults. Per donor, three plates each were used for CD4 naive and CD4 memory, two for CD8 naive, and one for CD8 memory. Per donor, leukapheresis produced somewhere between about 0.94 and 9.5 billion PBMCs. Different laboratories and diverse techniques were used to prepare libraries and sequence TCR repertoires, to increase sequencing depth and limit assay-specific biases. Broad study findings and their caveats: Compared with non-shared clonotypes, clonotypes shared by all four sorted-subset donors had higher generation probabilities. Incomplete sequencing was indicated by rarefaction of sorted-subset datasets, despite the large sequencing depth. Across four donors, about 5% of naive CD4, roughly 3.8% of naive CD8, under 2.5% of memory CD4, and around 0.4% of memory CD8 clonotypes were shared. The genetic and exposure-history diversity represented was limited by the small number of donors. Larger estimated clonotype richness was generally found for naive subsets than for memory subsets. Pairwise subsampling indicated that sequencing depth was expected to affect the degree of clonotype sharing among donors. Sampling was limited to blood, and TCR repertoires in tissue likely differ from TCR repertoires in blood.

This sequence uses TRBV6-1 and TRBJ1-4; TRBD1 could be the D gene, as 6 bases match. The sequenced material came from naive CD4+ T cells sorted from blood. Interpreted using the paper, the cell subset or site label stands for: CD45RA+ positively selected. This TCR came from a man younger than 30 in good health. The DNA sequence reads TGTGCCAGCAGTGAAGTGGCAGGGGACGCTCAAAAACTGTTTTTT. It specifies CASSEVAGDAQKLFF.